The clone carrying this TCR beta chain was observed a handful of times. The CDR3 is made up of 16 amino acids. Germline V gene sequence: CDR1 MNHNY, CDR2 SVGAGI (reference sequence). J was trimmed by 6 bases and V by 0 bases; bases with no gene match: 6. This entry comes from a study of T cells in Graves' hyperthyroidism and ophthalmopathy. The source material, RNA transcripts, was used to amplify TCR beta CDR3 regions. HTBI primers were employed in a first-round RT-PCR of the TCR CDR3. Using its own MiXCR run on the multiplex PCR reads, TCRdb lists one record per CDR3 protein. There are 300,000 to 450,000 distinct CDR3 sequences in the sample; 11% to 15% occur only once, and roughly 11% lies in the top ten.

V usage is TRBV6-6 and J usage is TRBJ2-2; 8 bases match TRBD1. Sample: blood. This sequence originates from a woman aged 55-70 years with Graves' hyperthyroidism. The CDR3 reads CASSYSPPGGPGELFF. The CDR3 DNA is TGTGCCAGCAGTTACTCTCCCCCAGGGGGCCCCGGGGAGCTGTTTTTT.